This T cell receptor (beta chain) originates from a study of immune heterogeneity within non-small cell lung tumors. Study-level information: Tumor histology was classified as squamous cell carcinoma in a handful of cases, non-squamous carcinoma in approximately 10 and not otherwise specified in 1.

Template input was genomic DNA from bulk tumor (about 600 ng per sample). Taken during surgery, several biopsies per primary tumor were spaced as far apart as possible within the tumor mass. Surgery that was curative in intent was performed on patients with untreated, newly diagnosed non-small cell lung cancer. The donor pool consisted of newly diagnosed non-small cell lung cancer patients who were having surgery with curative intent. Study-level points and caveats: For local T-cell clonality, the correlation with local tumor mutational burden was moderate but significant (R approximately 0.31).

This CDR3 comprises 14 residues. V shed 3 bases and J shed 10 bases, with 19 bases lying between them. Germline V gene lookup returns CDR1 GTSNPN and CDR2 SVGIG (reference sequence). This clonotype was picked up many times. The antigen is undetermined. A multiplex PCR containing 32 V primers and 13 J primers was used to amplify TCR beta CDR3. In TCRdb, the multiplex PCR reads were re-called with MiXCR into one record per CDR3 protein. In the table there are over 20,000 distinct CDR3 sequences, roughly 30% of which are singletons. This chain connects TRBV30 to TRBJ2-1, with unresolved D. The sample comprised lung tumor tissue. The sequence came from a middle-aged man with non-small cell lung cancer. The CDR3 reads CAWSPLALSHEQFF. The CDR3 DNA follows: TGTGCCTGGAGCCCCTTGGCGCTTTCTCACGAGCAGTTCTTC.